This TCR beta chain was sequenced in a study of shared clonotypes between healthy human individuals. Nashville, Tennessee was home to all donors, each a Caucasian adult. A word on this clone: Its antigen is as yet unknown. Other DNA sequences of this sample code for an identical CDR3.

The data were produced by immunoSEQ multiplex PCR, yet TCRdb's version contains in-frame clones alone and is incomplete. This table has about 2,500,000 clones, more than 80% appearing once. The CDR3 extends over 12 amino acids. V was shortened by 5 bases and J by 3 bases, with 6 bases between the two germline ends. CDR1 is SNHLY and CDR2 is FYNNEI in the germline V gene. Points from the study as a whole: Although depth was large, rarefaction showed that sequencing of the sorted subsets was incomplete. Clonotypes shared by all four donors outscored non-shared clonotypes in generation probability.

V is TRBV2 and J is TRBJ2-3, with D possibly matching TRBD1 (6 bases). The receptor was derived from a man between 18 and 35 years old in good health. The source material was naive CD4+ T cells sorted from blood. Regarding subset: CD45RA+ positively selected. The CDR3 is CASSTGTDTQYF. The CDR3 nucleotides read TGTGCCAGCAGTACAGGGACAGATACGCAGTATTTT.